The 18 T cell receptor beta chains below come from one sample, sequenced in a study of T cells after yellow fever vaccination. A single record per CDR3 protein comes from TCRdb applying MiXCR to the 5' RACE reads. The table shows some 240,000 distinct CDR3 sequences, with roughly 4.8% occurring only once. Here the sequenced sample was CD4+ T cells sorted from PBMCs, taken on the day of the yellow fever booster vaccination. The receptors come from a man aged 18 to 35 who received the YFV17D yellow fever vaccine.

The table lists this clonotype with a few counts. CDR3 nucleotides: TGTGCCAGTCCAAGGACTAGCCAAGAGACCCAGTACTTC. Its translation is CASPRTSQETQYF. The rearrangement links TRBV2 to TRBJ2-5; 7 bases map to TRBD2. The CDR3 covers 13 residues. The V segment lost 9 bases and the J segment 1 base; nucleotides outside the gene matches: 5. CDR1 is SNHLY and CDR2 is FYNNEI in the germline V gene.

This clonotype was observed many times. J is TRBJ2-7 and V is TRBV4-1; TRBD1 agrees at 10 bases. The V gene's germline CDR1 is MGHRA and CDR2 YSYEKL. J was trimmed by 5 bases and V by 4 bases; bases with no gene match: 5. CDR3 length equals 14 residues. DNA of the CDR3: TGCGCCAGCAGCCTCTTGGGACAGGGGAACGAGCAGTACTTC. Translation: CASSLLGQGNEQYF.

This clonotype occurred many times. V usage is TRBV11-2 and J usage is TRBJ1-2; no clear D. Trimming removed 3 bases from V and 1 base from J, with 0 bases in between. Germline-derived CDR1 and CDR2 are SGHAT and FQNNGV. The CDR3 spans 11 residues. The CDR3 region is CASSFNYGYTF. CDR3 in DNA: TGTGCCAGCAGCTTTAACTATGGCTACACCTTC. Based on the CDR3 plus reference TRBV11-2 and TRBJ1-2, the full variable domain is EAGVAQSPRYKIIEKRQSVAFWCNPISGHATLYWYQQILGQGPKLLIQFQNNGVVDDSQLPKDRFSAERLKGVDSTLKIQPAKLEDSAVYLCASSFNYGYTFGSGTRLTVV.

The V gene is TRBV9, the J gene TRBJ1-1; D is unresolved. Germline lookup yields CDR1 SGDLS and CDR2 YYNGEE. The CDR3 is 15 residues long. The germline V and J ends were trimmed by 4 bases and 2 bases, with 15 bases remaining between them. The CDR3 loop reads CASSPPRFGNTEAFF. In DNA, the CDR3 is TGTGCCAGCAGCCCCCCCAGGTTTGGAAACACTGAAGCTTTCTTT. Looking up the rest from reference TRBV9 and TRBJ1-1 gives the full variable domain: DSGVTQTPKHLITATGQRVTLRCSPRSGDLSVYWYQQSLDQGLQFLIQYYNGEERAKGNILERFSAQQFPDLHSELNLSSLELGDSALYFCASSPPRFGNTEAFFGQGTRLTVV.

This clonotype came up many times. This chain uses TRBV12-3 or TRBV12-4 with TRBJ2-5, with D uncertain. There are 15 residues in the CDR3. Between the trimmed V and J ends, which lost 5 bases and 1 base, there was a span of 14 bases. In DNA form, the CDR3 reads TGTGCCAGCAGTCCACCTTTAGGCTCCCAAGAGACCCAGTACTTC. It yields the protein CASSPPLGSQETQYF.

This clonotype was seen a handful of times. CDR3 residues: CSATARGSYGELFF. In DNA, the CDR3 is TGCAGTGCTACAGCTCGGGGGTCATACGGGGAGCTGTTTTTT. The V gene is TRBV20-1, the J gene TRBJ2-2; maybe TRBD2 (6 bases). The germline gives CDR1 DFQATT, CDR2 SNEGSKA (reference sequence). The CDR3 loop spans 14 amino acids. V lost 4 bases to trimming and J lost 7 bases, with 16 bases between them.

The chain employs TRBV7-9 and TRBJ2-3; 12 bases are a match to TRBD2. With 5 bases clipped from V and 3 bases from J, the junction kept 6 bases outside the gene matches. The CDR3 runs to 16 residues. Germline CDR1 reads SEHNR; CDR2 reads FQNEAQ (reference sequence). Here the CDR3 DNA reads TGTGCCAGCAGCAAAAGACTAGCGGGGGCAACAGATACGCAGTATTTT. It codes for CASSKRLAGATDTQYF.

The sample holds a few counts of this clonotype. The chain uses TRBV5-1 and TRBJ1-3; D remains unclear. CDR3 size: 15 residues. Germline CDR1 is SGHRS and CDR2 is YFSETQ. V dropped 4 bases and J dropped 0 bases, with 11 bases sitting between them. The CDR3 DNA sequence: TGCGCCAGCAGCAAACTCCAGAGCTCTGGAAACACCATATATTTT. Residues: CASSKLQSSGNTIYF.

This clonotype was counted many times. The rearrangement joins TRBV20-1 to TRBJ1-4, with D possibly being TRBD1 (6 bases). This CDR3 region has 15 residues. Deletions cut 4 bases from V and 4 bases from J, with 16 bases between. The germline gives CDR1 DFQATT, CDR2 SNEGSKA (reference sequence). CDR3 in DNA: TGCAGTGCTACTCAAACGGGGGCCCTTAATGAAAAACTGTTTTTT. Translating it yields CSATQTGALNEKLFF.

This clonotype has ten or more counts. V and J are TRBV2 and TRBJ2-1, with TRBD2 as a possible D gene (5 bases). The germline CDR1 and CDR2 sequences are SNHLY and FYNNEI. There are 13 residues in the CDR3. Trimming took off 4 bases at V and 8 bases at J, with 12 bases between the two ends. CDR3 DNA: TGTGCCAGCAGTGTCCTAGCTATTTATGAGCAGTTCTTC. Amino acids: CASSVLAIYEQFF.

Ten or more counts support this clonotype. CDR3 in DNA: TGTGCCAGCAGTTTTGGACAGCCGAGTCAAGAGACCCAGTACTTC. This codes for CASSFGQPSQETQYF. The genes are TRBV5-4 and TRBJ2-5, with TRBD1 as a possible D gene (6 bases). V lost 5 bases and J lost 2, with 16 bases in between. This CDR3 comprises 15 residues. Germline V gives CDR1 SGHNT, CDR2 YYREEE (reference sequence).

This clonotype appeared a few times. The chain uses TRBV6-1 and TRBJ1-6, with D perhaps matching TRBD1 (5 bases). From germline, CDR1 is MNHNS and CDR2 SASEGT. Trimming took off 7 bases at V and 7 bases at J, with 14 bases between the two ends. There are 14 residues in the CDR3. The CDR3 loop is CASKGMNRNSPLHF. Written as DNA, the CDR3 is TGTGCCAGCAAGGGGATGAATCGGAATTCACCCCTCCACTTT.

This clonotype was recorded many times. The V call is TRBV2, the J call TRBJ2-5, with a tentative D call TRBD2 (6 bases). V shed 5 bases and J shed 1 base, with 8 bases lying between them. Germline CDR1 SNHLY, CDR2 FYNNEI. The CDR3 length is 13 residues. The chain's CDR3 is CASSKEGQETQYF. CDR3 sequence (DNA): TGTGCCAGCAGTAAGGAGGGCCAAGAGACCCAGTACTTC.

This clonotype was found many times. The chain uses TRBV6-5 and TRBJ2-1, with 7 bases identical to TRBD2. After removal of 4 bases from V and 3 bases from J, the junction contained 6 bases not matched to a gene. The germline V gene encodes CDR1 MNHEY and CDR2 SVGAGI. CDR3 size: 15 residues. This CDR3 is CASSSPGGRYNEQFF. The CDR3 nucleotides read TGTGCCAGCAGTTCACCGGGAGGCCGCTACAATGAGCAGTTCTTC.

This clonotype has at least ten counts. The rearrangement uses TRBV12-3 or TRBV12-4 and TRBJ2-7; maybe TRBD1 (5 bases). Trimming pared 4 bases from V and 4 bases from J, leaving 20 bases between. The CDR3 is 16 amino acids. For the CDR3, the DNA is TGTGCCAGCAGTTCGGCGGACAACGGAATTGGATACGAGCAGTACGTC. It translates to CASSSADNGIGYEQYV.

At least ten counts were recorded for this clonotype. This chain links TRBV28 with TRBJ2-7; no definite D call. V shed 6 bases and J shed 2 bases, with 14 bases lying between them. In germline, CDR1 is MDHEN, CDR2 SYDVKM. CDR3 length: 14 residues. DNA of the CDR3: TGTGCCAGCAGACCCCCCGATAGTCCCTACGAGCAGTACGTC. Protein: CASRPPDSPYEQYV.

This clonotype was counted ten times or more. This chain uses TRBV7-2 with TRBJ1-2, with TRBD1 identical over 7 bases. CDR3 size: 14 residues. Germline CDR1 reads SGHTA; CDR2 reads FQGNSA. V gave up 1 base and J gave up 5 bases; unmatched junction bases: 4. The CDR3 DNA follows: TGTGCCAGCAGCTTAGAACAGGGGCTATATGGCTACACCTTC. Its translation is CASSLEQGLYGYTF.

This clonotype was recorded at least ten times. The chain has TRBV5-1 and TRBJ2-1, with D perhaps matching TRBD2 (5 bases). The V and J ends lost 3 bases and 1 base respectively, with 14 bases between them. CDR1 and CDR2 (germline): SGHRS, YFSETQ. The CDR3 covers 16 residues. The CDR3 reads CASSSLPGLSYNEQFF. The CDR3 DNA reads TGCGCCAGCAGCTCTCTCCCAGGACTTTCCTACAATGAGCAGTTCTTC.